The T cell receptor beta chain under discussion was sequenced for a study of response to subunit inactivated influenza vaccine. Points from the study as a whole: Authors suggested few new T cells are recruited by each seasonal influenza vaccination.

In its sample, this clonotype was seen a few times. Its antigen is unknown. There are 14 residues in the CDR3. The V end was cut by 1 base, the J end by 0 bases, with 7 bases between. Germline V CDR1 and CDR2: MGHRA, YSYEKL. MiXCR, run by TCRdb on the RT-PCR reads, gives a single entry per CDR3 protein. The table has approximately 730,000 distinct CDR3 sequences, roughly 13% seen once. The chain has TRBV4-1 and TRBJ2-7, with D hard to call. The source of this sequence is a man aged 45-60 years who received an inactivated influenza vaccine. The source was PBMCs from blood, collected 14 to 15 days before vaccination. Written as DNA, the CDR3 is TGCGCCAGCAGCCAAGGGACGTACTCCTACGAGCAGTACTTC. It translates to CASSQGTYSYEQYF.